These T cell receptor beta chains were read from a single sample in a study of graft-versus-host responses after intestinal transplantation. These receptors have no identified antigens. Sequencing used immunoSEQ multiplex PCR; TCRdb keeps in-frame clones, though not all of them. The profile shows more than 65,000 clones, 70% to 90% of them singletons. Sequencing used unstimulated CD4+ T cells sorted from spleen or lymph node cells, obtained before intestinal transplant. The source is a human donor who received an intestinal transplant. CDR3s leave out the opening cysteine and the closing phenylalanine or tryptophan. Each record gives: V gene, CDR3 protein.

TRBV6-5	ASRTSGNTDTQY
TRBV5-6	ASSSGQYSGEAF
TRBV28	ASSLGGGQSNQPQH
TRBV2	ASRKTVSNQPQH
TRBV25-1	ASIGQVNTEAF
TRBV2	ASSEGGYSNQPQH
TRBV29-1	SVSSTREAGNTIY
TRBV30	AWRGDRDDQPQH
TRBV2	ASSGDRGRDTQY
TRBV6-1	ALQGGDRPNTEAF
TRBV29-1	SVLTGTVAGEQF
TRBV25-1	ASSETGLAGYEQY
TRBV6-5	ASSYGTGHPNQPQH
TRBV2	ASSAGGGRSEAF
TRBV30	AWSALAGGGEQY
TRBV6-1	ASERDRARYEAF
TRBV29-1	SVVLTGRLETQY
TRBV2	ASSTGERGYT
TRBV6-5	ASRSTRQTYEQY
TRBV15	ATSRGTGNTEAF
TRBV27	ASGLRIGLKLF
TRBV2	ASSEWVRDSLYEQY
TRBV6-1	ASSAAQKNYGYT
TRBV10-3	AISESQVPDLPYGYT
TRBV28	ASSLSGKEPYNSPLH
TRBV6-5	ASSPRTGELF
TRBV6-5	ASSTAGVEAF
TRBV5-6	ASSPIAGQGQY
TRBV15	ATSPGRTSGSVTYNEQF
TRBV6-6	ASSGQGAWSPYEQY
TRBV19	ASSIEGGGNMGYT
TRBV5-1	ASSLGGTSDEQY
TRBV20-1	SASRGTEQY
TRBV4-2	ASSQAGQGNSGAF
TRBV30	AWSVGGTEAF
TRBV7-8	ASSLDLAISYEQY
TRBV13	ASSSGGTGREQY
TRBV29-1	SVESGQGDTQY
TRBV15	ATSVLRRQGASYEQY